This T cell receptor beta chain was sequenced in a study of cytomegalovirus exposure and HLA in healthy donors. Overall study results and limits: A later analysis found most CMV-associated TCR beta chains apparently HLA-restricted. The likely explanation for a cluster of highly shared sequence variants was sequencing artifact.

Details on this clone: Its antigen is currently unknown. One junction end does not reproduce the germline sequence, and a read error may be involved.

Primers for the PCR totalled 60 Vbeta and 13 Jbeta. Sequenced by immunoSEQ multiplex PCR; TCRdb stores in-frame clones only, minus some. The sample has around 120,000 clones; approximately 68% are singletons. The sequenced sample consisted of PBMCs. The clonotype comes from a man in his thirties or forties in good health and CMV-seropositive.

CDR3: CASSSGILRTGF. In DNA form, the CDR3 reads TGTGCCAGCAGCTCAGGAATACTACGGACAGGTTTT. This chain connects TRBV7-2 to TRBJ1-3, with TRBD1 identical over 7 bases. The CDR3 is 12 residues long. In germline, CDR1 is SGHTA, CDR2 FQGNSA. The full variable domain, its missing parts supplied by reference TRBV7-2 and TRBJ1-3, is GAGVSQSPSNKVTEKGKDVELRCDPISGHTALYWYRQSLGQGLEFLIYFQGNSAPDKSGLPSDRFSAERTGGSVSTLTIQRTQQEDSAVYLCASSSGILRTGFGEGSWLTVV.